Given below is one TCR beta chain in context. Antigen unknown. This sample stems from a study of T cell responses to AZD1222 COVID-19 vaccine. Second-dose intervals of approximately 4 or approximately 12 weeks were pooled. General study points: The repertoires were collected only after the peak T cell response. Spike-specific TCR breadth and depth were elevated following two AZD1222 doses. Females outnumbered males among donors, who were mostly white British; clonal diversity was possibly underestimated.

Produced via immunoSEQ multiplex PCR; TCRdb's table is partial and in-frame only. The profile shows around 140,000 clones, about 91% of them singletons. The V gene lost 2 bases and the J gene lost 12 bases, with 11 bases spanning the gap. In germline, CDR1 is GTSNPN, CDR2 SVGIG (reference sequence). CDR3 length: 12 amino acids. Sequenced here: peripheral blood, sampled 28 days after the second AZD1222 dose. This clonotype was obtained from an adult who received the AZD1222 COVID-19 vaccine. This chain uses TRBV30 with TRBJ1-6; D is ambiguous. CDR3 DNA: TGTGCCTGGAGTAATCTTAGGGAACCCCTCCACTTT. Translated: CAWSNLREPLHF.